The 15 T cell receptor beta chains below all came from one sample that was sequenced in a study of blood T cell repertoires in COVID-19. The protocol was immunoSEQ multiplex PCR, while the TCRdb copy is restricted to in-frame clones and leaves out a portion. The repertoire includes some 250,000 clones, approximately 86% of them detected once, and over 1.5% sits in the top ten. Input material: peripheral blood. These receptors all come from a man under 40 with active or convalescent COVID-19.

The DNA of the CDR3 is TGCGCCAGCAGCCCGGGGACTAGCGGGGGCTTCTATACGCAGTATTTT. Protein product: CASSPGTSGGFYTQYF. The rearrangement uses TRBV5-1 and TRBJ2-3, with 14 bases that match TRBD2. The CDR3 spans 16 residues. Per germline, CDR1 SGHRS and CDR2 YFSETQ. V trimming: 4 bases; J trimming: 7 bases; junction bases outside the gene matches: 8.

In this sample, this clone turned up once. The CDR3 protein is CASSLGGQADTQYF. CDR3 DNA: TGTGCCAGCAGCTTAGGGGGCCAGGCAGATACGCAGTATTTT. The genes are TRBV7-9 and TRBJ2-3; possibly TRBD1 for D (5 bases). V lost 1 base and J lost 4, with 9 bases in between. CDR3 length: 14 residues. Germline lookup yields CDR1 SEHNR and CDR2 FQNEAQ (reference sequence).

This CDR3 is CSVGFGQGGSTNEKLFF. The CDR3 DNA sequence: TGCAGCGTCGGGTTTGGGCAGGGGGGTTCAACTAATGAAAAACTGTTTTTT. The chain couples TRBV29-1 to TRBJ1-4; 7 positions match TRBD1. Germline CDR1 and CDR2: SQVTM and ANQGSEA. The CDR3 totals 17 residues. V lost 6 bases to trimming and J lost 0 bases; unmatched junction nucleotides: 13.

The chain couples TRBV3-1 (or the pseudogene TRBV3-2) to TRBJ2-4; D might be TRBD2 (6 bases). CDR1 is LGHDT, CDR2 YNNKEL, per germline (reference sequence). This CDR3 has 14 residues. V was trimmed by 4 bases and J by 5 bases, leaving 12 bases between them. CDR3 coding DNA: TGTGCCAGCAGCCTGGCCCCGGGGGAAAACATTCAGTACTTC. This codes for CASSLAPGENIQYF.

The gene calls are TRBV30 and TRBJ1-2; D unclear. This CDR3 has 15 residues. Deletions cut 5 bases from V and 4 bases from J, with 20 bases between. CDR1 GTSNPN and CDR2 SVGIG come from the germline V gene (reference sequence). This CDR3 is CAWGGRTDIPYGYTF. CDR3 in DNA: TGTGCCTGGGGAGGACGGACTGACATCCCCTATGGCTACACCTTC.

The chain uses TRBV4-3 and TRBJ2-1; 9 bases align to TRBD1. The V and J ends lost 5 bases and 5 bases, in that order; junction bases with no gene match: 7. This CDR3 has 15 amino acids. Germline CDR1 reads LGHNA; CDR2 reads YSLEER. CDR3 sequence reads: CASSLEQGAHNEQFF. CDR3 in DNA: TGCGCCAGCAGCTTGGAACAGGGGGCCCACAATGAGCAGTTCTTC.

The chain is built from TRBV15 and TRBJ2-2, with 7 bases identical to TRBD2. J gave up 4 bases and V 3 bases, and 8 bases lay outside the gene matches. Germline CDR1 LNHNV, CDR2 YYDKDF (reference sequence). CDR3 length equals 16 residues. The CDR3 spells CATSRGGFKGTGELFF. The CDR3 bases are TGTGCCACCAGCAGGGGGGGGTTTAAAGGCACCGGGGAGCTGTTTTTT.

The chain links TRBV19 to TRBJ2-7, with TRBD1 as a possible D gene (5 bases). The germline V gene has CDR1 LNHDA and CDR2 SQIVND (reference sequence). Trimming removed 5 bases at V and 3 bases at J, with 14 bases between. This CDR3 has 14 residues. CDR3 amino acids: CASSAGNPYYEQYF. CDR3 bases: TGTGCCAGTAGTGCAGGGAACCCGTACTACGAGCAGTACTTC.

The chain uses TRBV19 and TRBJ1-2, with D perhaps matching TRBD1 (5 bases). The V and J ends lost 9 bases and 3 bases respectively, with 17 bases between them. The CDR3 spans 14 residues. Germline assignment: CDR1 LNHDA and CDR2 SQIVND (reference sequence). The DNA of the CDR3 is TGTGCCAGCATGACCCCGACAGAGCACTATGGCTACACCTTC. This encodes CASMTPTEHYGYTF.

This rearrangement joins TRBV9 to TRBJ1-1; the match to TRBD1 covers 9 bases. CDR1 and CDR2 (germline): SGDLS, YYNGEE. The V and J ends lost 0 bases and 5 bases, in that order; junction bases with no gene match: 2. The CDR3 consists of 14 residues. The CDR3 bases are TGTGCCAGCAGCGTAGGACAGGGGGAAACTGAAGCTTTCTTT. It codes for CASSVGQGETEAFF.

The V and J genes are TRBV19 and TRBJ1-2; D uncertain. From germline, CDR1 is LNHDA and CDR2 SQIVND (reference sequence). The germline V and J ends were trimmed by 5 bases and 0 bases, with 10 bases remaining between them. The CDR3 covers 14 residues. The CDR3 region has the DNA TGTGCCAGTAGTGTTACAGCTTCTAACTATGGCTACACCTTC. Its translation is CASSVTASNYGYTF.

The CDR3 sequence is CASRHGQPPGNTIYF. The CDR3 DNA reads TGTGCCAGCAGACATGGACAACCACCTGGAAACACCATATATTTT. The chain recombines TRBV6-5 with TRBJ1-3; D possibly corresponds to TRBD1 (5 bases). The CDR3 loop spans 15 amino acids. The V gene's germline CDR1 is MNHEY and CDR2 SVGAGI. Trimming left V 6 bases short and J 2 bases short, with 14 bases between.

Written as DNA, the CDR3 is TGTGCCAGCAGTGAATATCAGGGTATGGGTCAGCCCCAGCATTTT. Translated: CASSEYQGMGQPQHF. The chain carries TRBV6-1 and TRBJ1-5; perhaps TRBD1 as D (5 bases). Germline lookup yields CDR1 MNHNS and CDR2 SASEGT. CDR3 length equals 15 residues. Deletions cut 2 bases from V and 6 bases from J, with 14 bases between.

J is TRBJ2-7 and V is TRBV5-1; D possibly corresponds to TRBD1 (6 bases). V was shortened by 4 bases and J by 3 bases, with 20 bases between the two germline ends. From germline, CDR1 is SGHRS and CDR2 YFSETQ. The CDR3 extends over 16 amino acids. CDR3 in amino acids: CASSRNQGQGIYEQYF. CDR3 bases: TGCGCCAGCAGCCGAAATCAGGGGCAGGGGATCTACGAGCAGTACTTC. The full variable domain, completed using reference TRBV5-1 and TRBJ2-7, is KAGVTQTPRYLIKTRGQQVTLSCSPISGHRSVSWYQQTPGQGLQFLFEYFSETQRNKGNFPGRFSGRQFSNSRSEMNVSTLELGDSALYLCASSRNQGQGIYEQYFGPGTRLTVT.

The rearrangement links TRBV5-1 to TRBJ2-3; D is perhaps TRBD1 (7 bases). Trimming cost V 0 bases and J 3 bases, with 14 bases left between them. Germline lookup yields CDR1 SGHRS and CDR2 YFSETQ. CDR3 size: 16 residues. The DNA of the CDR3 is TGCGCCAGCAGCTTGGCCTCGGAGGGGGCAACAGATACGCAGTATTTT. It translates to CASSLASEGATDTQYF.